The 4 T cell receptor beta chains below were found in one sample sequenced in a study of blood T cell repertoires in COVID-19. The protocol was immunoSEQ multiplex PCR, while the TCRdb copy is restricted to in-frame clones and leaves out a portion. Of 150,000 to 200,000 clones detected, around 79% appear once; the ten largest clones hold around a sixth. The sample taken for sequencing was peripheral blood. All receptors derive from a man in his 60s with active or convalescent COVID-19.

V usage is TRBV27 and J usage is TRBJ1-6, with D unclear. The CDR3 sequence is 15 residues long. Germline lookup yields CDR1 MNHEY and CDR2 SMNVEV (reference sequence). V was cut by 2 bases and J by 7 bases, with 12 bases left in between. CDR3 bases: TGTGCCAGCAGTTTACACGGGGTTCACAATTCACCCCTCCACTTT. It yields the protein CASSLHGVHNSPLHF.

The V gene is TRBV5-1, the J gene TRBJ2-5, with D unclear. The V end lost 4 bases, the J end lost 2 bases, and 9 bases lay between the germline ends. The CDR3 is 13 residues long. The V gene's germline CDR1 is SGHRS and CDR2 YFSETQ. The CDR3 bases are TGCGCCAGCAGCACGGAGCAGCAAGAGACCCAGTACTTC. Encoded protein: CASSTEQQETQYF. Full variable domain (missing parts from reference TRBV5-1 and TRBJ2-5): KAGVTQTPRYLIKTRGQQVTLSCSPISGHRSVSWYQQTPGQGLQFLFEYFSETQRNKGNFPGRFSGRQFSNSRSEMNVSTLELGDSALYLCASSTEQQETQYFGPGTRLLVL.

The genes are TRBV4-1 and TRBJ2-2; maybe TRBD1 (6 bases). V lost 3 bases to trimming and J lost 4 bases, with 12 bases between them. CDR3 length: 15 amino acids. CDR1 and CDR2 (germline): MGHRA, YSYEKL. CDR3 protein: CASSHGARGTGELFF. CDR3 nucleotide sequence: TGCGCCAGCAGCCACGGGGCCAGGGGCACCGGGGAGCTGTTTTTT.

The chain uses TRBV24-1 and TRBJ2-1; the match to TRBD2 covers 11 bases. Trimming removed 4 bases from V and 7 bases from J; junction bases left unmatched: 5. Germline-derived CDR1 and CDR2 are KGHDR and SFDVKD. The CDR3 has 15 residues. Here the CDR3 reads CATSELAGVGNEQFF. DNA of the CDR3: TGTGCCACCAGTGAACTAGCGGGAGTAGGGAATGAGCAGTTCTTC.